This is a list of T cell receptor beta chains from one sample in a study of blood T cell repertoires in COVID-19. Using immunoSEQ multiplex PCR, the repertoire was profiled, and TCRdb retains in-frame clones only, with some absent. This sample carries around 250,000 clones, around 90% of them seen once, and the ten largest clones take roughly 3%. Source material: PBMCs or T cells enriched from blood (not recorded which). The source of these receptors is a woman in her 40s who had been exposed to COVID-19. The CDR3 runs from the conserved cysteine through the conserved F or W. The D gene is left open where the match is weak. Only some rows state a clone size, as once, few, many or a class for expanded clones.

CDR3	DNA	D	size	V	J
CASSLGRGYQETQYF	TGCGCCAGCAGCTTGGGGCGGGGGTACCAAGAGACCCAGTACTTC	TRBD2	-	TRBV5-1	TRBJ2-5
CASSVSVGTEQFF	TGTGCCAGCAGCGTTAGCGTCGGTACTGAGCAGTTCTTC	-	-	TRBV7-8	TRBJ2-1
CASTMEPSTDTQYF	TGTGCCAGCACTATGGAGCCCAGCACAGATACGCAGTATTTT	-	-	TRBV2	TRBJ2-3
CASSRTGDYTEAFF	TGTGCCAGCAGTCGGACAGGGGATTACACTGAAGCTTTCTTT	TRBD1	-	TRBV6-2/TRBV6-3	TRBJ1-1
CARSSVAGEYGYTF	TGTGCCAGAAGCTCCGTCGCTGGTGAGTATGGCTACACCTTC	-	once	TRBV5-3	TRBJ1-2
CASSQGLAGDNEQFF	TGTGCCAGCAGCCAAGGGCTAGCGGGAGACAATGAGCAGTTCTTC	TRBD2	once	TRBV14	TRBJ2-1
CASSLPQGGGSRYYEQYF	TGCGCCAGCAGCTTGCCCCAGGGCGGGGGCAGCCGATACTACGAGCAGTACTTC	-	-	TRBV5-1	TRBJ2-7
CASSSAGRENDEQFF	TGTGCCAGCAGCTCTGCAGGGAGGGAGAATGATGAGCAGTTCTTC	TRBD2	-	TRBV9	TRBJ2-1
CASNRPDRDNEQFF	TGTGCCAGCAACCGCCCGGACAGGGACAATGAGCAGTTCTTC	TRBD1	-	TRBV3-1/TRBV3-2	TRBJ2-1
CASSPNRRDRARDTQYF	TGTGCCAGCAGCCCCAACAGGAGAGACAGGGCGAGAGATACGCAGTATTTT	TRBD1	few	TRBV13	TRBJ2-3
CASSLGQGNGYTF	TGTGCCAGCAGCCTGGGGCAGGGGAATGGCTACACCTTC	-	-	TRBV7-9	TRBJ1-2
CASSLEPWGGDTQYF	TGTGCCAGCAGCTTAGAACCTTGGGGGGGTGATACGCAGTATTTT	TRBD2	-	TRBV11-2	TRBJ2-3
CASSQAGTGYGYTF	TGTGCCAGCAGCCAAGCCGGGACAGGGTATGGCTACACCTTC	TRBD1	-	TRBV7-2	TRBJ1-2
CASSQERGETQYF	TGCGCCAGCAGCCAGGAAAGGGGGGAGACCCAGTACTTC	-	-	TRBV4-3	TRBJ2-5
CASSTGQGNQPQHF	TGTGCCAGCAGTACGGGACAGGGCAATCAGCCCCAGCATTTT	TRBD1	-	TRBV3-1/TRBV3-2	TRBJ1-5
CASSRDRGTEAFF	TGTGCCAGCAGCCGGGACAGGGGAACTGAAGCTTTCTTT	TRBD1	once	TRBV7-3	TRBJ1-1
CAWNTAGNSPLHF	TGTGCCTGGAACACGGCGGGGAATTCACCCCTCCACTTT	-	-	TRBV30	TRBJ1-6
CASSSRQDGLLGAIYF	TGTGCCAGCAGCTCCCGACAGGACGGTCTTCTGGGTGCCATATATTTT	-	-	TRBV7-8	TRBJ1-3
CASGKGQGINTEAFF	TGTGCCAGCGGAAAAGGACAGGGAATTAACACTGAAGCTTTCTTT	TRBD1	-	TRBV4-2	TRBJ1-1
CASSDIEPGQGWSGANVLTF	TGTGCCAGCAGCGACATTGAGCCGGGACAGGGTTGGTCTGGGGCCAACGTCCTGACTTTC	TRBD1	-	TRBV9	TRBJ2-6
CAISEQGVGQPQHF	TGTGCCATCAGTGAGCAGGGGGTCGGGCAGCCCCAGCATTTT	TRBD1	few	TRBV10-3	TRBJ1-5
CASSLEEGQYF	TGTGCCAGCAGCCTAGAGGAGGGTCAGTACTTC	-	-	TRBV12-3/TRBV12-4	TRBJ2-4
CASSGELATTDTQYF	TGTGCCAGCAGCGGGGAACTAGCAACCACAGATACGCAGTATTTT	-	-	TRBV9	TRBJ2-3
CASSLGPSSNQPQHF	TGTGCCAGCAGTTTAGGCCCGTCCAGCAATCAGCCCCAGCATTTT	-	-	TRBV28	TRBJ1-5
CASSLVMGGTQYF	TGTGCCAGCAGTCTGGTGATGGGGGGTACGCAGTATTTT	-	-	TRBV12-3/TRBV12-4	TRBJ2-3
CASRVIGASNQPQHF	TGTGCCAGCAGGGTCATTGGGGCTAGCAATCAGCCCCAGCATTTT	-	-	TRBV2	TRBJ1-5
CASSLGGGVNTEAFF	TGTGCCAGCAGCTTGGGAGGGGGGGTGAACACTGAAGCTTTCTTT	-	-	TRBV7-9	TRBJ1-1
CASSQGQGSEQYF	TGTGCCAGCAGCCAAGGACAGGGGAGCGAGCAGTACTTC	TRBD1	-	TRBV27	TRBJ2-7
CASSAEGWNEQFF	TGTGCCAGCAGCGCGGAGGGTTGGAATGAGCAGTTCTTC	-	once	TRBV11-3	TRBJ2-1
CASSGGISSYEQYF	TGTGCCAGCAGTGGCGGCATATCCTCCTACGAGCAGTACTTC	-	few	TRBV2	TRBJ2-7
CASSLILGGGYTF	TGTGCCAGCAGTTTAATCTTAGGAGGTGGCTACACCTTC	-	-	TRBV28	TRBJ1-2
CASSEYTSQETQYF	TGTGCCAGCAGTGAATATACCAGTCAAGAGACCCAGTACTTC	-	-	TRBV25-1	TRBJ2-5
CASSFSSGSRDEQFF	TGTGCCAGCAGCTTCTCTAGCGGGAGTAGGGATGAGCAGTTCTTC	TRBD2	-	TRBV4-2	TRBJ2-1
CASSQGGRGSYEQYF	TGTGCCAGCAGCCAAGGGGGTCGGGGGTCCTACGAGCAGTACTTC	-	-	TRBV4-2	TRBJ2-7
CASRWSSGNTIYF	TGTGCCAGTCGGTGGAGCTCTGGAAACACCATATATTTT	-	-	TRBV6-5	TRBJ1-3
CASSLSPNEQFF	TGTGCCAGCAGCTTGAGTCCCAATGAGCAGTTCTTC	-	-	TRBV7-9	TRBJ2-1
CASNLLDQGVNEQFF	TGTGCCAGCAACCTCCTCGACCAAGGGGTTAATGAGCAGTTCTTC	-	-	TRBV6-5	TRBJ2-1
CASSPSGHLSGNTIYF	TGTGCCAGCAGCCCTTCGGGACACCTATCCGGAAACACCATATATTTT	-	-	TRBV9	TRBJ1-3
CASSVVSRGYTF	TGTGCCAGCAGCGTAGTTAGTCGAGGCTACACCTTC	-	many	TRBV9	TRBJ1-2
CASSHDLAGGGDEQFF	TGTGCCAGCAGCCACGATCTAGCGGGAGGGGGGGATGAGCAGTTCTTC	TRBD2	-	TRBV4-2	TRBJ2-1
CASSFTDNQPQHF	TGTGCCAGCAGCTTTACAGATAACCAGCCCCAGCATTTT	-	-	TRBV7-6	TRBJ1-5
CASSQDQGLAEIPRVVGELFF	TGCGCCAGCAGCCAAGACCAAGGGCTAGCGGAGATCCCCAGGGTGGTCGGGGAGCTGTTTTTT	TRBD2	-	TRBV4-3	TRBJ2-2
CASSIRTGGAEQPQHF	TGTGCCAGCAGTATTCGGACAGGGGGCGCTGAGCAGCCCCAGCATTTT	TRBD1	-	TRBV28	TRBJ1-5
CASSLAKGGQTNNSPLHF	TGTGCCAGCAGCTTAGCGAAAGGGGGACAGACTAATAATTCACCCCTCCACTTT	TRBD1	-	TRBV7-2	TRBJ1-6
CASSLGGPGETQYF	TGTGCCAGCAGTTTAGGGGGCCCGGGAGAGACCCAGTACTTC	-	-	TRBV28	TRBJ2-5
CAISESGSGEGETQYF	TGTGCCATCAGTGAGTCTGGCTCAGGGGAAGGGGAGACCCAGTACTTC	-	few	TRBV10-3	TRBJ2-5
CASSESTAYGYTF	TGCGCCAGCAGCGAGAGCACAGCCTATGGCTACACCTTC	-	-	TRBV4-3	TRBJ1-2
CASTPTGGTEAFF	TGTGCCAGCACCCCGACAGGGGGCACTGAAGCTTTCTTT	TRBD1	-	TRBV12-3/TRBV12-4	TRBJ1-1
CASSRVAGGPRADTQYF	TGTGCCAGTAGCCGAGTAGCGGGAGGGCCCAGGGCAGATACGCAGTATTTT	TRBD2	-	TRBV19	TRBJ2-3
CASSALRVFNYGYTF	TGTGCCAGCAGCGCGTTGAGGGTCTTTAACTATGGCTACACCTTC	-	few	TRBV7-8	TRBJ1-2
CASSALGGGYGYTF	TGTGCCAGCAGCGCCCTGGGAGGGGGCTATGGCTACACCTTC	-	-	TRBV5-4	TRBJ1-2
CASSVQGQPTEAFF	TGTGCCAGCAGCGTACAGGGACAGCCCACTGAAGCTTTCTTT	TRBD1	-	TRBV5-1	TRBJ1-1
CASSYFRDTNQPQHF	TGTGCCAGCAGTTATTTCCGGGACACAAATCAGCCCCAGCATTTT	-	-	TRBV6-5	TRBJ1-5
CASKLADTQYF	TGTGCCTCCAAGTTAGCAGATACGCAGTATTTT	-	-	TRBV6-5	TRBJ2-3
CASTTGGITNEKLFF	TGTGCCAGCACCACGGGGGGTATCACTAATGAAAAACTGTTTTTT	-	-	TRBV3-1/TRBV3-2	TRBJ1-4
CASSPRWNTEAFF	TGTGCCAGCAGCCCCCGGTGGAACACTGAAGCTTTCTTT	-	-	TRBV3-1/TRBV3-2	TRBJ1-1
CASSQVAGVVSPDTQYF	TGCGCCAGCAGCCAGGTAGCGGGAGTTGTTTCTCCAGATACGCAGTATTTT	TRBD2	-	TRBV4-1	TRBJ2-3
CASSSREEGEKLFF	TGTGCCAGCAGCTCCAGGGAGGAGGGTGAAAAACTGTTTTTT	-	-	TRBV13	TRBJ1-4
CASSQLTEGADTQYF	TGTGCCAGCAGCCAATTGACTGAGGGGGCCGATACGCAGTATTTT	TRBD1	-	TRBV3-1/TRBV3-2	TRBJ2-3
CASSMAGAPLYGYTF	TGTGCCAGTAGTATGGCAGGGGCGCCGCTCTATGGCTACACCTTC	-	-	TRBV19	TRBJ1-2